The clone carrying this T cell receptor beta chain was recorded a few times. Its antigen is undetermined. This sample was included in a study of T cell repertoires in cytomegalovirus infection. Study at large: Recently identified HLA-C-restricted CMV epitopes were used, and well-studied HLA-B-restricted CMV epitopes were used as well. CMV infection together with matching HLA type was indicated by public TCR beta signatures.

One entry per CDR3 protein, called by TCRdb with MiXCR from the reads. The sample shows about 280,000 distinct CDR3 sequences, around 20% of them seen only once. Germline V gene data show CDR1 as KGHDR and CDR2 as SFDVKD. The CDR3 loop spans 13 amino acids. The V gene end was trimmed by 2 bases and the J gene end by 9 bases; junction bases not matched to a gene: 4. General study points: Predominance within the ex vivo response was attributable to HLA-C-restricted CMV-specific TCR beta clonotypes. People with CMV and the relevant HLA were identified by cumulative public TCR beta family frequency.

Source: cultured PBMCs, taken from culture after CMV antigen stimulation. This TCR was recovered from a human donor in good health (CMV status not recorded). Some clones in this sample may be carry-over from other donors' samples. The chain recombines TRBV24-1 with TRBJ2-3, with 7 bases lining up with TRBD2. The CDR3 loop is CATSDSMGGTQYF. CDR3 sequence (DNA): TGTGCCACCAGTGATTCGATGGGGGGGACGCAGTATTTT.